The next 14 T cell receptor beta chains were all read from a single sample in a study of CD8 T cells in ankylosing spondylitis. TCRdb re-analysed the 5' RACE reads in MiXCR, keeping a single row per CDR3 protein. In the table there are nearly 250,000 distinct CDR3 sequences, about 30% of which are singletons. Specimen: blood, either unsorted or a sorted T cell fraction (not recorded which). These receptors all come from a male donor with ankylosing spondylitis or in good health (not recorded which).

This clonotype has more than one count but fewer than ten. The chain is built from TRBV9 and TRBJ2-7, with 11 bases matching TRBD1. Germline V gene data show CDR1 as SGDLS and CDR2 as YYNGEE. This CDR3 region has 14 residues. The V gene end was trimmed by 0 bases and the J gene end by 6 bases; junction bases not matched to a gene: 2. CDR3 residues: CASSVGGQGAEQYF. The CDR3 DNA reads as TGTGCCAGCAGCGTAGGTGGACAGGGGGCCGAGCAGTACTTC.

This clonotype showed up just a few times. The chain recombines TRBV20-1 with TRBJ2-7; the D is unclear. The CDR3 covers 13 residues. Germline lookup yields CDR1 DFQATT and CDR2 SNEGSKA (reference sequence). Trimming removed 3 bases at V and 0 bases at J, with 9 bases between. CDR3 nucleotides: TGCAGTGCTAGGGGCAGCTTCTCCTACGAGCAGTACTTC. It translates to CSARGSFSYEQYF.

The chain uses TRBV20-1 and TRBJ2-5, with D possibly matching TRBD2 (5 bases). Trimming stripped 0 bases from V and 5 bases from J, with 13 bases between. The CDR3 totals 14 residues. Germline CDR1 is DFQATT and CDR2 is SNEGSKA (reference sequence). CDR3 coding DNA: TGCAGTGCTAGAGATGCACTAGTTGAGGAGACCCAGTACTTC. This gives the protein CSARDALVEETQYF.

J is TRBJ2-7 and V is TRBV10-3; 12 nucleotides align to TRBD2. The V and J ends lost 5 bases and 3 bases, in that order; junction bases with no gene match: 11. Germline lookup yields CDR1 ENHRY and CDR2 SYGVKD. This CDR3 region has 17 residues. The CDR3 loop is CAISSNYTSGGLYEQYF. For the CDR3, the DNA is TGTGCCATCAGTAGCAACTACACTAGCGGGGGGCTCTACGAGCAGTACTTC.

This chain uses TRBV29-1 with TRBJ1-2; D uncertain. V shed 2 bases and J shed 2 bases, with 9 bases lying between them. The CDR3 extends over 13 amino acids. From germline, CDR1 is SQVTM and CDR2 ANQGSEA. This CDR3 reads CSVESDRNYGYTF. CDR3 sequence (DNA): TGCAGCGTTGAATCGGACCGGAACTATGGCTACACCTTC.

This sequence joins TRBV20-1 and TRBJ2-3; 8 bases match TRBD1. The CDR3 is made up of 16 amino acids. Germline lookup yields CDR1 DFQATT and CDR2 SNEGSKA (reference sequence). The J segment lost 0 bases and the V segment lost 0 bases, leaving 5 bases of the junction unmatched. The CDR3 reads CSARDFRGLSTDTQYF. CDR3 DNA sequence: TGCAGTGCTAGAGATTTCAGGGGGCTAAGCACAGATACGCAGTATTTT.

This clonotype was detected a few times. The J gene is TRBJ2-7, the V gene TRBV20-1; D gene unclear. The V and J ends lost 2 bases and 4 bases respectively, with 9 bases between them. Germline values: CDR1 DFQATT, CDR2 SNEGSKA (reference sequence). CDR3 length: 12 amino acids. The CDR3 DNA sequence: TGCAGTGCTAGAACGTTTGAGTACGAGCAGTACTTC. Encoded protein: CSARTFEYEQYF.

V gene TRBV6-1 combines with J gene TRBJ2-2; perhaps TRBD2 as D (6 bases). CDR3 length: 14 amino acids. The germline V gene encodes CDR1 MNHNS and CDR2 SASEGT. Between the trimmed V and J ends, which lost 10 bases and 3 bases, there was a span of 15 bases. CDR3 residues: CATGSRGYTGELFF. Written as DNA, the CDR3 is TGTGCCACCGGAAGTCGGGGGTACACCGGGGAGCTGTTTTTT.

J is TRBJ2-3 and V is TRBV6-5, with 10 bases matching TRBD2. Germline CDR1 reads MNHEY; CDR2 reads SVGAGI. The CDR3 spans 17 residues. V was clipped by 2 bases and J by 2 bases; unmatched bases: 7. The DNA of the CDR3 is TGTGCCAGCAGTTACGAGCTAGCGGGGGCTTCCACAGATACGCAGTATTTT. Its translation is CASSYELAGASTDTQYF.

This clonotype occurred a few times. The rearrangement links TRBV7-9 to TRBJ2-5; 8 bases align to TRBD2. V shed 0 bases and J 3 bases; nucleotides not matched to a gene: 3. This CDR3 has 15 residues. Germline lookup yields CDR1 SEHNR and CDR2 FQNEAQ (reference sequence). The DNA for the CDR3 is TGTGCCAGCAGCTTAGCGCCACTAGCGGAAGAGACCCAGTACTTC. This encodes CASSLAPLAEETQYF.

The chain couples TRBV20-1 to TRBJ2-7, with D possibly matching TRBD1 (5 bases). The CDR3 length is 12 residues. V was shortened by 3 bases and J by 4 bases, with 10 bases between the two germline ends. The V gene's germline CDR1 is DFQATT and CDR2 SNEGSKA (reference sequence). The CDR3 sequence: CSASQGGYEQYF. The CDR3, as DNA: TGCAGTGCTAGCCAGGGTGGATACGAGCAGTACTTC.

The chain is built from TRBV7-9 and TRBJ1-2; D might be TRBD1 (6 bases). This CDR3 has 14 residues. Deletions cut 1 base from V and 1 base from J, with 7 bases between. The germline CDR1 and CDR2 sequences are SEHNR and FQNEAQ (reference sequence). CDR3 protein: CASSLGGGNYGYTF. The CDR3 coding sequence is TGTGCCAGCAGCTTAGGAGGGGGTAACTATGGCTACACCTTC.

The chain is built from TRBV12-3 or TRBV12-4 and TRBJ2-6, with 8 bases identical to TRBD1. Losses at the gene ends were 6 bases for V and 2 bases for J; bases not matched to a gene: 3. This CDR3 has 15 residues. In DNA form, the CDR3 reads TGTGCCAGCAGCCAGGACAGGGCTGGGGCCAACGTCCTGACTTTC. Translating gives CASSQDRAGANVLTF.

The chain is built from TRBV20-1 and TRBJ2-3; no definite D call. The CDR3 is 12 amino acids. The germline V gene has CDR1 DFQATT and CDR2 SNEGSKA (reference sequence). The V end lost 3 bases, the J end lost 1 base, and 5 bases lay between the germline ends. The CDR3 nucleotides read TGCAGTGCTAGTCTACGCACAGATACGCAGTATTTT. This encodes CSASLRTDTQYF.